Included here is one TCR beta chain sequence, with context. Authors' data handling: It was from reference gene primer amplification that nucleated cell counts were estimated. TCRdb keeps only in-frame clones here, not all; method: immunoSEQ multiplex PCR. The D gene and trimming were derived from the DNA, and the V and J assignments and clone size from that table. The sample has some 360,000 clones, about 87% seen once. This sample was taken from a study of blood T cell repertoires in COVID-19. Study-wide context: T cells, B-cell-depleted T cells, or PBMCs supplied cDNA or gDNA.

Per the germline V gene, CDR1 is LNHDA and CDR2 is SQIVND (reference sequence). V dropped 1 base and J dropped 3 bases, with 21 bases sitting between them. This CDR3 has 18 amino acids. The origin of this receptor is a woman aged 55-70 years with COVID-19, enrolled during active disease. The V call is TRBV19, the J call TRBJ1-1; TRBD1 is a possible D gene (5 bases). Material for sequencing was peripheral blood. CDR3 loop: CASSIVVYRPGWYTEAFF. The CDR3 DNA is TGTGCCAGTAGTATAGTAGTTTACCGTCCAGGGTGGTACACTGAAGCTTTCTTT.